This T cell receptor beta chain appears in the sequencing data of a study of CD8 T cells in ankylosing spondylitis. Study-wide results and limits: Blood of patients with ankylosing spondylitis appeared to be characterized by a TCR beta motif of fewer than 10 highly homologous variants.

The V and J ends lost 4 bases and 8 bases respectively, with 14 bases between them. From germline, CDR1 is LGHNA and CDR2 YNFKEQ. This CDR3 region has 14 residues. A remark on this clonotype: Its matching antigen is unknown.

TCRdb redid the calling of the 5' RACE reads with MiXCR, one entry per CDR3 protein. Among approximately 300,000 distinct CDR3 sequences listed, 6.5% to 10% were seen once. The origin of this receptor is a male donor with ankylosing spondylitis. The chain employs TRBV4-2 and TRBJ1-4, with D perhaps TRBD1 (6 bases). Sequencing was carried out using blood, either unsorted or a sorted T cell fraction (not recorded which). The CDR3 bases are TGTGCCAGCAGCCCCCAACAGGGAGGGGAAAAACTGTTTTTT. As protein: CASSPQQGGEKLFF.